This TCR beta chain was documented in a study of blood T cells in healthy people across ages. General study findings and limits: Naive T cell percentage showed a strong correlation with TCR beta diversity.

Each donor gave roughly 9.8 milliliters of peripheral blood. Extractions gave at least 5.5 micrograms of total RNA per sample. There are 15 residues in the CDR3. V shed 7 bases, J shed 3 bases, and the junction held 7 bases outside the gene matches. Germline V CDR1 and CDR2: SGHTA, FQGNSA. The use of a sample-barcoded 5' primer and a J-beta primer mix characterized a second PCR of roughly 6 to 11 cycles. TCRdb independently ran MiXCR on the 5' RACE reads; one entry per CDR3 protein. The sample contains around 2 million distinct CDR3 sequences, roughly two fifths of which appear only once. This clonotype was counted a few times. The target antigen is unknown.

Source material: blood. This clonotype was sampled from a human donor in good health. V usage is TRBV7-2 and J usage is TRBJ2-3, with 10 nucleotides matching TRBD2. The CDR3 protein is CASTTSGARTDTQYF. The CDR3 DNA reads as TGTGCCAGCACCACTAGCGGGGCTAGAACAGATACGCAGTATTTT.